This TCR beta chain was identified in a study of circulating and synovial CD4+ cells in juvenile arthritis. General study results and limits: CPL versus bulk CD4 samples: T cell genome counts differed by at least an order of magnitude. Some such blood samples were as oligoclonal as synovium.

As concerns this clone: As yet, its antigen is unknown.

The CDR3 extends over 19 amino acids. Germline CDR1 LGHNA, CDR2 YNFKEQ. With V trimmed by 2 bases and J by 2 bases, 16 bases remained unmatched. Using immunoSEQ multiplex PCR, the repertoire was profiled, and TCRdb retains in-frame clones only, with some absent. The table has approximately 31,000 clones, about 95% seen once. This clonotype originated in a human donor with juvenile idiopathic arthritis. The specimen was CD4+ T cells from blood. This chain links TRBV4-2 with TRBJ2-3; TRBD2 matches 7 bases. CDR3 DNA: TGTGCCAGCAGCCAAACCCCGAGCCCCAAGCGGGGTGACACAGATACGCAGTATTTT. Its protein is CASSQTPSPKRGDTDTQYF.